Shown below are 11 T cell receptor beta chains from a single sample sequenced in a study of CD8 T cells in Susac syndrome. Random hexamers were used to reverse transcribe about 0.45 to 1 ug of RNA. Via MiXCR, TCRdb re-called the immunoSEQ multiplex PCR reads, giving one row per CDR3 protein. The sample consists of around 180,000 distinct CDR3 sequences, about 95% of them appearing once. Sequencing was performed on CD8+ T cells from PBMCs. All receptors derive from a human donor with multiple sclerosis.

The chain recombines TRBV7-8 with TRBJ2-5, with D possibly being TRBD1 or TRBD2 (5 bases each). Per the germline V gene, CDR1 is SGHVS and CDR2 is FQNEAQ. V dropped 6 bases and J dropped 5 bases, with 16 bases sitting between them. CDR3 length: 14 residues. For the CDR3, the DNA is TGTGCCAGCAGTCCTGGGACGCCACGGGAGACCCAGTACTTC. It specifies CASSPGTPRETQYF. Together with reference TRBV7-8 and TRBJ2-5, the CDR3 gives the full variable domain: GAGVSQSPRYKVAKRGQDVALRCDPISGHVSLFWYQQALGQGPEFLTYFQNEAQLDKSGLPSDRFFAERPEGSVSTLKIQRTQQEDSAVYLCASSPGTPRETQYFGPGTRLLVL.

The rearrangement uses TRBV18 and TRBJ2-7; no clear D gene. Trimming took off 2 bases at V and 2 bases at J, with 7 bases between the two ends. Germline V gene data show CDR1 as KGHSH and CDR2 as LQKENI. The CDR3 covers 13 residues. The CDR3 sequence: CASSPALAYEQYF. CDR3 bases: TGTGCCAGCTCACCAGCCTTGGCCTACGAGCAGTACTTC.

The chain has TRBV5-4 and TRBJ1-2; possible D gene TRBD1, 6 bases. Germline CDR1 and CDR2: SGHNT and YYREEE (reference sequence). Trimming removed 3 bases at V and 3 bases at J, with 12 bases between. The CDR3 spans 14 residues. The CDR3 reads CASSSGDTDYGYTF. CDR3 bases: TGTGCCAGCAGCTCAGGGGATACGGACTATGGCTACACCTTC. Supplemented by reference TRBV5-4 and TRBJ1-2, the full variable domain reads ETGVTQSPTHLIKTRGQQVTLRCSSQSGHNTVSWYQQALGQGPQFIFQYYREEENGRGNFPPRFSGLQFPNYSSELNVNALELDDSALYLCASSSGDTDYGYTFGSGTRLTVV.

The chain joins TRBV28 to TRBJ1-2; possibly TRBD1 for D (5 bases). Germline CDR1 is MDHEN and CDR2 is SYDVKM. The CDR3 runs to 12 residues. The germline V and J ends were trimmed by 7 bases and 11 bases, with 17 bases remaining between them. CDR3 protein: CASMGTEPYYTF. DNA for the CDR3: TGTGCCAGCATGGGGACCGAGCCCTATTACACCTTC.

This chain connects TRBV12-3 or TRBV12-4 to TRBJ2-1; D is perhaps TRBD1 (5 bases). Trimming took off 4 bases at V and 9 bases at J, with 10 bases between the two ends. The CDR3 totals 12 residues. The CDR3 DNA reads TGTGCCAGCAGTTCCCAAAGGGGTGAGCAGTTCTTC. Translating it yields CASSSQRGEQFF.

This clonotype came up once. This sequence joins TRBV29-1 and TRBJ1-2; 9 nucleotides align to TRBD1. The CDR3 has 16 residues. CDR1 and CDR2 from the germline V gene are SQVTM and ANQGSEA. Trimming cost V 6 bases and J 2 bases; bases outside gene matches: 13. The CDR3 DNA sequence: TGCAGCGTCCGCGCTCACAGGGGGCATGGGAACTATGGCTACACCTTC. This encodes CSVRAHRGHGNYGYTF. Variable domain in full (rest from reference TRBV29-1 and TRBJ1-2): SAVISQKPSRDICQRGTSLTIQCQVDSQVTMMFWYRQQPGQSLTLIATANQGSEATYESGFVIDKFPISRPNLTFSTLTVSNMSPEDSSIYLCSVRAHRGHGNYGYTFGSGTRLTVV.

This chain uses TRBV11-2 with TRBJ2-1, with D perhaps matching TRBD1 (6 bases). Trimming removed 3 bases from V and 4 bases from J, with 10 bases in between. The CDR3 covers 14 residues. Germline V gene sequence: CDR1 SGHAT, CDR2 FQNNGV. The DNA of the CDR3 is TGTGCCAGCAGCTTTTACGGACAGTACAATGAGCAGTTCTTC. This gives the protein CASSFYGQYNEQFF.

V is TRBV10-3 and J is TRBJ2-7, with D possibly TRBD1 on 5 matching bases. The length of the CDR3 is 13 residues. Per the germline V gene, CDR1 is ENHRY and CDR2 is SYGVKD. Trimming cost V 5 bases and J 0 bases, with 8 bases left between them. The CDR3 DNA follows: TGTGCCATCAGTCAGGACATCTCCTACGAGCAGTACTTC. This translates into CAISQDISYEQYF.

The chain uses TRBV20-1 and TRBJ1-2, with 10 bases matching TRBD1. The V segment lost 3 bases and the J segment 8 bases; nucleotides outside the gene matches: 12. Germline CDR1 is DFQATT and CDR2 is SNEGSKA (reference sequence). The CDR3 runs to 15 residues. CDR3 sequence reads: CSARSEPGQGPGYTF. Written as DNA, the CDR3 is TGCAGTGCTAGGTCGGAACCGGGACAGGGGCCGGGCTACACCTTC.

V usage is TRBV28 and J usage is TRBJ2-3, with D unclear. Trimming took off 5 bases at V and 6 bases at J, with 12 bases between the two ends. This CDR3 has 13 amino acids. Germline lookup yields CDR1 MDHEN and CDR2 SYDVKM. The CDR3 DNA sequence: TGTGCCAGCAGTCCCATGTTGAGGGATACGCAGTATTTT. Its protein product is CASSPMLRDTQYF. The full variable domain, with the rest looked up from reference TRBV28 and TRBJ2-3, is DVKVTQSSRYLVKRTGEKVFLECVQDMDHENMFWYRQDPGLGLRLIYFSYDVKMKEKGDIPEGYSVSREKKERFSLILESASTNQTSMYLCASSPMLRDTQYFGPGTRLTVL.

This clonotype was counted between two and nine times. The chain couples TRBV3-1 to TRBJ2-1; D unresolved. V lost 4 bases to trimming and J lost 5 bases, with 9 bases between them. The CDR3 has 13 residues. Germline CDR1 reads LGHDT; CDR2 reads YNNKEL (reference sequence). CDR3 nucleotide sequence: TGTGCCAGCAGCCCGGACCTAAACAATGAGCAGTTCTTC. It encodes CASSPDLNNEQFF.